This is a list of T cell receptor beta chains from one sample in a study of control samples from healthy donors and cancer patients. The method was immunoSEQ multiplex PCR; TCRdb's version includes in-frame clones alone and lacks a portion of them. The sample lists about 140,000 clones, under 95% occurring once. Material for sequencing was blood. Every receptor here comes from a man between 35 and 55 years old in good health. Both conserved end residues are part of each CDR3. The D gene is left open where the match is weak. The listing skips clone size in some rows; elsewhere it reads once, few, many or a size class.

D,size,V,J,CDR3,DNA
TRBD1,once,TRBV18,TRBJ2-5,CASSPRTGETQYF,TGTGCCAGCTCACCACGGACAGGGGAGACCCAGTACTTC
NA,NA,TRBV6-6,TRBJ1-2,CASRNRGAYGYTF,TGTGCCAGCAGGAACAGAGGCGCCTATGGCTACACCTTC
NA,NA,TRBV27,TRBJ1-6,CASSLGGIDNSPLHF,TGTGCCAGCAGTTTGGGGGGAATCGATAATTCACCCCTCCACTTT
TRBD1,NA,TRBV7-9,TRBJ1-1,CASSETGGQTEAFF,TGTGCCAGCAGCGAGACAGGGGGTCAGACTGAAGCTTTCTTT
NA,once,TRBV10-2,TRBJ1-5,CASSARGRQPQHF,TGCGCCAGCAGTGCAAGGGGACGGCAGCCCCAGCATTTT
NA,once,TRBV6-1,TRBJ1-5,CASSDPNQPQHF,TGTGCCAGCAGTGATCCCAATCAGCCCCAGCATTTT
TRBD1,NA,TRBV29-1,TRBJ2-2,CSARTGGTGELFF,TGCAGCGCACGGACAGGGGGCACCGGGGAGCTGTTTTTT
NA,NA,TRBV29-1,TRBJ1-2,CSVEGWVDGYTF,TGCAGCGTTGAAGGGTGGGTGGATGGCTACACCTTC
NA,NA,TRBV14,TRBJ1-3,CASSRTGTGGNTIYF,TGTGCCAGCAGTCGAACAGGGACGGGTGGAAACACCATATATTTT
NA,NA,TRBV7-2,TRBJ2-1,CASSSRDGFYNEQFF,TGTGCCAGCAGCTCCCGGGACGGTTTCTACAATGAGCAGTTCTTC
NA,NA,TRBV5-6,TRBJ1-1,CASSRGLWDTEAFF,TGTGCCAGCAGCCGCGGGTTGTGGGACACTGAAGCTTTCTTT
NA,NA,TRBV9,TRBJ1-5,CASSPGGQGNQPQHF,TGTGCCAGCAGCCCCGGGGGGCAGGGCAATCAGCCCCAGCATTTT
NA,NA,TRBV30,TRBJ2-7,CAWKGGSYEQYF,TGTGCCTGGAAGGGCGGCTCCTACGAGCAGTACTTC
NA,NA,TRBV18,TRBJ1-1,CASSSNEGTEAFF,TGTGCCAGCTCATCAAACGAAGGGACTGAAGCTTTCTTT
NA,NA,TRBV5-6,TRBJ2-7,CASSLTFNAKQGEQYF,TGTGCCAGCAGCTTAACATTTAATGCGAAACAGGGCGAGCAGTACTTC
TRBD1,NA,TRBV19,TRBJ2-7,CASREGTGTGSSEQYF,TGTGCCAGTAGGGAGGGGACCGGGACAGGGTCAAGCGAGCAGTACTTC
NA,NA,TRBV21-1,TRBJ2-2,CASSKYSLPNTGELFF,TGTGCCAGCAGCAAATACAGCCTGCCGAACACCGGGGAGCTGTTTTTT
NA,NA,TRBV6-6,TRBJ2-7,CASSPYKDEQYF,TGTGCCAGCAGCCCTTATAAGGACGAGCAGTACTTC
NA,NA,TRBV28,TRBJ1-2,CASRARGYTF,TGTGCCAGCAGGGCACGAGGGTACACCTTC
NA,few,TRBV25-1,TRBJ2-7,CASSETNQPAYEQYF,TGTGCCAGCAGTGAGACCAACCAGCCGGCCTACGAGCAGTACTTC
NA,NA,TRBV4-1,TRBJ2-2,CASSHGRGNTGELFF,TGCGCCAGCAGCCACGGTCGCGGAAACACCGGGGAGCTGTTTTTT
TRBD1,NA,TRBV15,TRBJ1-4,CATSSGTGRANEKLFF,TGTGCCACCAGCAGTGGGACAGGGCGGGCTAATGAAAAACTGTTTTTT
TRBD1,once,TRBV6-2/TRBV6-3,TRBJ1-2,CASSRTGGDYGYTF,TGTGCCAGCAGTAGGACAGGGGGCGACTATGGCTACACCTTC
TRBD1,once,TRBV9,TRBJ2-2,CASSVGGDRVPGELFF,TGTGCCAGCAGCGTAGGTGGGGACAGGGTTCCCGGGGAGCTGTTTTTT
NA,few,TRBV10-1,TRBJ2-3,CASSESGDTDTQYF,TGCGCCAGCAGTGAGTCTGGTGACACAGATACGCAGTATTTT
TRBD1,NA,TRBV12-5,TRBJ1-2,CASGFDRGPFGYTF,TGTGCTAGTGGTTTCGACAGGGGCCCATTTGGCTACACCTTC
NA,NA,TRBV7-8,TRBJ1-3,CASSSNSAGNTIYF,TGTGCCAGCAGCTCCAACAGTGCTGGAAACACCATATATTTT
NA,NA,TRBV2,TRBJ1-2,CASSEGRANYGYTF,TGTGCCAGCAGTGAGGGCAGAGCTAACTATGGCTACACCTTC
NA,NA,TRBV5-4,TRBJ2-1,CASSLGTGLYEQFF,TGTGCCAGCAGCTTGGGCACAGGGTTATATGAGCAGTTCTTC
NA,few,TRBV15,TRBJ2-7,CATSRDLQGTDEQYF,TGTGCCACCAGCAGAGATCTCCAGGGAACAGACGAGCAGTACTTC
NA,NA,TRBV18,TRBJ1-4,CASSPREGKLFF,TGTGCCAGCTCACCCCGGGAGGGAAAACTGTTTTTT
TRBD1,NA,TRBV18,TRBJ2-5,CASSPGTGLRETQYF,TGTGCCAGCTCCCCGGGGACAGGGCTACGAGAGACCCAGTACTTC
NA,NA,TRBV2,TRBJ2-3,CASCERRRDTQYF,TGTGCCAGCTGTGAGCGGAGGAGAGATACGCAGTATTTT
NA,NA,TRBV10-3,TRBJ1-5,CAISESGLNQPQHF,TGTGCCATCAGTGAGTCAGGGTTGAATCAGCCCCAGCATTTT
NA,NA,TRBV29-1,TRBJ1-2,CSVESRYGYTF,TGCAGCGTTGAATCCCGCTATGGCTACACCTTC
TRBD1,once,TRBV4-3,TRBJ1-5,CASSPLDRGNQPQHF,TGCGCCAGCAGCCCCTTGGACAGGGGGAATCAGCCCCAGCATTTT
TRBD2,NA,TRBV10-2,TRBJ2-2,CASSDPSGLNTGELFF,TGCGCCAGCAGTGACCCTAGCGGCCTGAACACCGGGGAGCTGTTTTTT
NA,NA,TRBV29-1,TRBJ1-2,CSVSRRNPNYGYTF,TGCAGCGTCTCCCGGCGCAACCCGAACTATGGCTACACCTTC
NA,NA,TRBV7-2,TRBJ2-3,CASSSTRMVPDTQYF,TGTGCCAGCAGCTCGACCCGCATGGTCCCAGATACGCAGTATTTT
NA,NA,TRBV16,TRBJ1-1,CASSQSSLNTEAFF,TGTGCCAGCAGCCAATCGTCGTTGAACACTGAAGCTTTCTTT
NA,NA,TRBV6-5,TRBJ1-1,CASSYDRLNTEAFF,TGTGCCAGCAGTTACGACAGATTGAACACTGAAGCTTTCTTT